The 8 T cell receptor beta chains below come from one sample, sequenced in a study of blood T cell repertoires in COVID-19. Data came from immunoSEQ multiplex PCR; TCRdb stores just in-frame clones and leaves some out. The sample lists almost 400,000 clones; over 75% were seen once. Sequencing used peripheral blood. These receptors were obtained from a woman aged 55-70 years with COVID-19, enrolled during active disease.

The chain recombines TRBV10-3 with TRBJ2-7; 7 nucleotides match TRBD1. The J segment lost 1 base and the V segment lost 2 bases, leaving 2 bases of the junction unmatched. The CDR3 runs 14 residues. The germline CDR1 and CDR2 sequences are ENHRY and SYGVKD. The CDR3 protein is CAISEGQVSYEQYF. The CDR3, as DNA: TGTGCCATCAGTGAGGGACAGGTATCCTACGAGCAGTACTTC.

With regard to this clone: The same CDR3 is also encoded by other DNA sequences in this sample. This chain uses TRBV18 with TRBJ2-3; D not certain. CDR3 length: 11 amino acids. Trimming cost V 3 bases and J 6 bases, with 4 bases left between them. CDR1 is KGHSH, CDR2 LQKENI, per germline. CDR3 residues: CASSPGDTQYF. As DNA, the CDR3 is TGTGCCAGCTCACCGGGCGATACGCAGTATTTT.

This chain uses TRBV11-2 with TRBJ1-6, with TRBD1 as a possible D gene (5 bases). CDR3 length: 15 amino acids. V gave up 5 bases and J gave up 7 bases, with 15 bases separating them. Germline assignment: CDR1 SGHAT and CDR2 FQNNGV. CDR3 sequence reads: CASSADRVWNSPLHF. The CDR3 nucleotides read TGTGCCAGCAGCGCCGACAGAGTATGGAATTCACCCCTCCACTTT.

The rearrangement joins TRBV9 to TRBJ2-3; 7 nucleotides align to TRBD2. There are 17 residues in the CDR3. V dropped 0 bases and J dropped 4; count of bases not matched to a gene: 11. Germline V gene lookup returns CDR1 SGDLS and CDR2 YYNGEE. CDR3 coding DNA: TGTGCCAGCAGCGTAGCTCTCGTTGGCGGGGGATCAGATACGCAGTATTTT. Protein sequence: CASSVALVGGGSDTQYF.

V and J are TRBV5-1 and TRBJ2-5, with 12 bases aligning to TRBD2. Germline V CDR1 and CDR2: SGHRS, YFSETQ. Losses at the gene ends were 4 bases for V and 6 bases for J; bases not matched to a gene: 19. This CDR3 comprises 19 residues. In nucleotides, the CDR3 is TGCGCCAGCAGCCCTGGACTAGCGGGAATGGGGCTCGGGGGACAGACCCAGTACTTC. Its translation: CASSPGLAGMGLGGQTQYF.

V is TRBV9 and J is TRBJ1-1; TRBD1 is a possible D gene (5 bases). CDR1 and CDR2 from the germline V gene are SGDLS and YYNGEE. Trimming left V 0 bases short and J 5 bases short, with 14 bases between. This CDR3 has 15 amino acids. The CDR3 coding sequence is TGTGCCAGCAGCGTAGTAACGGGGGGAGTAACTGAAGCTTTCTTT. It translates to CASSVVTGGVTEAFF.

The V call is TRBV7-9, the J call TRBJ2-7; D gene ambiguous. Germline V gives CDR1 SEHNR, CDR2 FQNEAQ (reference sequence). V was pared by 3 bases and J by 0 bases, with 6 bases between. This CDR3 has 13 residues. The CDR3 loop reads CASSFLYSYEQYF. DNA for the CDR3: TGTGCCAGCAGCTTTCTTTACTCCTACGAGCAGTACTTC.

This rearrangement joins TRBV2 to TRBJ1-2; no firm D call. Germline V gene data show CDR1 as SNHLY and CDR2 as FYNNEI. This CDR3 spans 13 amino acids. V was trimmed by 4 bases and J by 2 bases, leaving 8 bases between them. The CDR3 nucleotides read TGTGCCAGCAGTGTAACCCAGAACTATGGCTACACCTTC. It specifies CASSVTQNYGYTF.